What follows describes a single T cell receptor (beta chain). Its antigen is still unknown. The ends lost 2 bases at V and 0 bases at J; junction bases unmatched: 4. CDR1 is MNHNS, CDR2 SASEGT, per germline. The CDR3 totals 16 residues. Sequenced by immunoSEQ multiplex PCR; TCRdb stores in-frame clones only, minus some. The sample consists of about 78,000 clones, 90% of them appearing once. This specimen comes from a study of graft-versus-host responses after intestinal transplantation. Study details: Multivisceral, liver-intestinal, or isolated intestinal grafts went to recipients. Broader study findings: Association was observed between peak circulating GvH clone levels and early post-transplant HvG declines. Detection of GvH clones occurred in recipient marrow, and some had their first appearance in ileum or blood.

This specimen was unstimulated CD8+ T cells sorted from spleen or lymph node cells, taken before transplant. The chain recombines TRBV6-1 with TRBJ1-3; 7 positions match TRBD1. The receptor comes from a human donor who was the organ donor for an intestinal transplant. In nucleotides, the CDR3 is TGTGCCAGCAGTGAATCGGCAGGGGGCTCTGGAAACACCATATATTTT. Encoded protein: CASSESAGGSGNTIYF.